These 31 T cell receptor beta chains share one sample of origin, sequenced in a study of blood T cell repertoires in COVID-19. Profiled with immunoSEQ multiplex PCR; TCRdb holds only in-frame clones, not every one. The sample lists 150,000 to 200,000 clones, 88% occurring once. Sequencing input: peripheral blood. The receptors come from a man between 60 and 75 years old with acute or convalescent COVID-19.

The V call is TRBV24-1, the J call TRBJ1-2, with 10 bases that match TRBD1. The CDR3 totals 16 residues. Germline CDR1 KGHDR, CDR2 SFDVKD. V lost 4 bases, J lost 8 bases, and 12 bases stayed unmatched. CDR3 protein: CATSDSPGQGIKGYTF. CDR3 DNA sequence: TGTGCCACCAGTGACTCCCCGGGACAGGGGATAAAGGGCTACACCTTC.

This chain uses TRBV6-5 with TRBJ2-7; possible D gene TRBD2, 6 bases. Trimming took 7 bases from V and 4 from J, leaving 14 bases between them. Germline V gene sequence: CDR1 MNHEY, CDR2 SVGAGI. This CDR3 has 13 residues. In DNA, the CDR3 is TGTGCCAGCAACCCGGGACTTCCATACGAGCAGTACGTC. It encodes CASNPGLPYEQYV.

The count of this clone is one. This chain connects TRBV27 to TRBJ2-7; TRBD2 might be the D (5 bases). This CDR3 comprises 12 residues. Germline V gene data show CDR1 as MNHEY and CDR2 as SMNVEV (reference sequence). Trimming stripped 6 bases from V and 3 bases from J, with 9 bases between. CDR3 nucleotides: TGTGCCAGCAGAACGAGCGGCTACGAGCAGTACTTC. It yields the protein CASRTSGYEQYF.

The rearrangement links TRBV12-3 or TRBV12-4 to TRBJ2-5; D unclear. The CDR3 has 12 amino acids. Trimming pared 8 bases from V and 4 bases from J, leaving 11 bases between. The CDR3 sequence is CASRFRGETQYF. The CDR3, as DNA: TGTGCCAGCCGCTTTCGAGGAGAGACCCAGTACTTC.

This clone showed up just a few times. The genes are TRBV9 and TRBJ1-2; 8 nucleotides agree with TRBD1. Losses at the gene ends were 0 bases for V and 5 bases for J; bases not matched to a gene: 6. The V gene's germline CDR1 is SGDLS and CDR2 YYNGEE. CDR3 size: 15 residues. This CDR3 is CASSVAGQAMYGYTF. For the CDR3, the DNA is TGTGCCAGCAGCGTAGCGGGACAGGCCATGTATGGCTACACCTTC.

This clone turned up a few times. The same CDR3 also results from other DNA sequences found in this sample. V is TRBV6-5 and J is TRBJ1-1, with D uncertain. Germline lookup yields CDR1 MNHEY and CDR2 SVGAGI. Trimming removed 4 bases at V and 1 base at J, with 10 bases between. The CDR3 covers 14 residues. Here the CDR3 DNA reads TGTGCCAGCAGTTTCCGAGGCGGGAACACTGAAGCTTTCTTT. This sequence encodes CASSFRGGNTEAFF.

V gene TRBV5-1 combines with J gene TRBJ2-1, with 12 bases matching TRBD2. V dropped 4 bases and J dropped 4; count of bases not matched to a gene: 9. Germline V lookup: CDR1 SGHRS, CDR2 YFSETQ. CDR3 length: 17 amino acids. Written as DNA, the CDR3 is TGCGCCAGCAGCCCAAGTACCGGGACTAGCGGGTACAATGAGCAGTTCTTC. Its protein product is CASSPSTGTSGYNEQFF.

The chain has TRBV6-1 and TRBJ1-1; no reliable D call. The germline V gene encodes CDR1 MNHNS and CDR2 SASEGT. The CDR3 is made up of 15 amino acids. V was cut by 5 bases and J by 1 base, with 14 bases left in between. DNA of the CDR3: TGTGCCAGCAGTCCCTTGGCATATGCGAACACTGAAGCTTTCTTT. It is translated as CASSPLAYANTEAFF.

The chain links TRBV7-2 to TRBJ1-5; tentative D call: TRBD1 (6 bases). V was cut by 5 bases and J by 7 bases, with 12 bases left in between. Germline-derived CDR1 and CDR2 are SGHTA and FQGNSA. The CDR3 extends over 13 amino acids. The CDR3 sequence is CASSNGGLQPQHF. The CDR3 DNA is TGTGCCAGCAGCAATGGGGGCCTACAGCCCCAGCATTTT.

The chain uses TRBV14 and TRBJ2-7; D is possibly TRBD1 (7 bases). This CDR3 is 15 amino acids long. Trimming stripped 1 base from V and 0 bases from J, with 10 bases between. Germline values: CDR1 SGHDN, CDR2 FVKESK. CDR3 DNA sequence: TGTGCCAGCAGCCAAGCAGGGGGAGGCTCCTACGAGCAGTACGTC. Translating it yields CASSQAGGGSYEQYV.

The chain uses TRBV5-4 and TRBJ1-2, with 8 bases that match TRBD1. V lost 0 bases to trimming and J lost 0 bases; unmatched junction nucleotides: 1. The germline CDR1 and CDR2 sequences are SGHNT and YYREEE (reference sequence). The CDR3 has 15 residues. As DNA, the CDR3 is TGTGCCAGCAGCTTGGGACAGGGGACTAACTATGGCTACACCTTC. Translated, it gives CASSLGQGTNYGYTF.

The CDR3 protein is CAISQDRGIEAFF. The CDR3 DNA follows: TGTGCCATCAGTCAGGACAGGGGCATTGAAGCTTTCTTT. V and J are TRBV10-3 and TRBJ1-1, with 9 bases aligning to TRBD1. The trim removed 5 bases at V and 7 bases at J, leaving 5 bases unmatched. CDR1 and CDR2 from the germline V gene are ENHRY and SYGVKD. The CDR3 loop spans 13 amino acids.

V gene TRBV23-1 combines with J gene TRBJ2-7, with a tentative D call TRBD1 (6 bases). TRBV23-1 is an ORF, with its function uncertain. V lost 0 bases to trimming and J lost 4 bases, with 13 bases between them. This CDR3 has 15 amino acids. CDR3 loop: CASSQSRQVFYEQYV. The CDR3 DNA sequence: TGCGCCAGCAGTCAATCGCGACAGGTTTTTTACGAGCAGTACGTC.

The V and J genes are TRBV10-3 and TRBJ1-5; no definite D call. Trimming pared 4 bases from V and 4 bases from J, leaving 5 bases between. CDR1 and CDR2 from the germline V gene are ENHRY and SYGVKD. This CDR3 region has 12 residues. CDR3 loop: CAISGSNQPQHF. The CDR3 DNA follows: TGTGCCATCAGTGGTTCGAATCAGCCCCAGCATTTT.

The DNA for the CDR3 is TGTGCCACCAGTGATCCCAGGGCAGGCGATCAGCCCCAGCATTTT. It is translated as CATSDPRAGDQPQHF. The chain combines TRBV24-1 with TRBJ1-5, with D tentatively TRBD1 (5 bases). The CDR3 runs 15 residues. CDR1 and CDR2 from the germline V gene are KGHDR and SFDVKD. Deletions cut 3 bases from V and 5 bases from J, with 13 bases between.

This clone was detected a few times. The CDR3 DNA reads TGTGCCAGCAGCTCCCGCAGGGACTCCTACGAGCAGTACTTC. It codes for CASSSRRDSYEQYF. The J gene is TRBJ2-7, the V gene TRBV11-2, with D perhaps matching TRBD1 (5 bases). Trimming left V 4 bases short and J 0 bases short, with 10 bases between. Per germline, CDR1 SGHAT and CDR2 FQNNGV. This CDR3 region has 14 residues.

The CDR3: CASSESQGNGYTF. The CDR3 DNA sequence: TGCGCCAGCAGTGAGTCGCAGGGAAATGGCTACACCTTC. The chain uses TRBV10-1 and TRBJ1-2, with D maybe TRBD1 (5 bases). The CDR3 spans 13 residues. Trimming stripped 0 bases from V and 6 bases from J, with 8 bases between. Germline V lookup: CDR1 WNHNN, CDR2 SYGVQD (reference sequence).

A single count supports this clone. This chain links TRBV14 with TRBJ2-1; TRBD2 matches 7 bases. The CDR3 sequence is 15 residues long. CDR1 and CDR2 from the germline V gene are SGHDN and FVKESK. V lost 0 bases, J lost 3 bases, and 2 bases stayed unmatched. Written as DNA, the CDR3 is TGTGCCAGCAGCCAAGATTGGGGGGGCTACAATGAGCAGTTCTTC. Translating gives CASSQDWGGYNEQFF.

The chain couples TRBV6-5 to TRBJ1-1; D is possibly TRBD1 (6 bases). CDR1 and CDR2 from the germline V gene are MNHEY and SVGAGI. The length of the CDR3 is 14 residues. Trimming stripped 5 bases from V and 4 bases from J, with 14 bases between. The CDR3 DNA sequence: TGTGCCAGCAGTCAACAGGGAGGGGGCACTGAAGCTTTCTTT. It yields the protein CASSQQGGGTEAFF.

This rearrangement joins TRBV5-5 to TRBJ1-3; 9 bases are shared with TRBD1. CDR1 and CDR2 from the germline V gene are SGHKS and YYEKEE (reference sequence). This CDR3 has 16 residues. The V and J ends lost 4 bases and 0 bases, in that order; junction bases with no gene match: 5. The chain's CDR3 is CASSPGTGSSGNTIYF. For the CDR3, the DNA is TGTGCCAGCAGCCCCGGGACAGGGAGCTCTGGAAACACCATATATTTT.

About this clone itself: The junction differs from germline at one of its ends, possibly a read error. As DNA, the CDR3 is TGTGCCAGCAGTTTGACTCTTGGGGCCGTAATCGCCTTC. Protein product: CASSLTLGAVIAF. This chain links TRBV6-5 with TRBJ1-2; possibly TRBD1 for D (5 bases). Germline loops: CDR1 MNHEY, CDR2 SVGAGI. This CDR3 is built from 13 residues.

The chain combines TRBV11-2 with TRBJ2-5; TRBD1 aligns across 8 bases. CDR1 and CDR2 from the germline V gene are SGHAT and FQNNGV. This CDR3 contains 14 residues. Trimming at V came to 3 bases and at J to 2 bases, leaving 2 bases not matched to a gene. In nucleotides, the CDR3 is TGTGCCAGCAGCTTTAACAGGGGGCAAGAGACCCAGTACTTC. It specifies CASSFNRGQETQYF.

The rearrangement links TRBV5-1 to TRBJ1-3; D not certain. Germline V gene lookup returns CDR1 SGHRS and CDR2 YFSETQ. Between the trimmed V and J ends, which lost 0 bases and 2 bases, there was a span of 6 bases. The CDR3 is 14 amino acids. The CDR3 protein is CASSLGSAGNTIYF. As DNA, the CDR3 is TGCGCCAGCAGCTTGGGGTCAGCTGGAAACACCATATATTTT.

The chain has TRBV2 and TRBJ1-1, with unresolved D. V was trimmed by 8 bases and J by 4 bases, leaving 5 bases between them. The CDR3 is made up of 10 amino acids. Germline values: CDR1 SNHLY, CDR2 FYNNEI. The CDR3 loop is CASGGTEAFF. CDR3 nucleotide sequence: TGTGCCAGCGGAGGCACTGAAGCTTTCTTT. The variable domain in full, completed from reference TRBV2 and TRBJ1-1, reads EPEVTQTPSHQVTQMGQEVILRCVPISNHLYFYWYRQILGQKVEFLVSFYNNEISEKSEIFDDQFSVERPDGSNFTLKIRSTKLEDSAMYFCASGGTEAFFGQGTRLTVV.

The chain uses TRBV7-2 and TRBJ1-2; 8 positions agree with TRBD1. The germline V gene encodes CDR1 SGHTA and CDR2 FQGNSA. The length of the CDR3 is 14 residues. Trimming cost V 5 bases and J 5 bases; bases outside gene matches: 7. In nucleotides, the CDR3 is TGTGCCAGCAGCGCACGGGACAGGCGGTATGGCTACACCTTC. Protein sequence: CASSARDRRYGYTF.

V and J are TRBV25-1 and TRBJ1-1; no firm D call. Per germline, CDR1 MGHDK and CDR2 SYGVNS. The CDR3 is 12 residues long. Trimming took 5 bases from V and 3 from J, leaving 7 bases between them. This CDR3 is CASSYGDTEAFF. DNA of the CDR3: TGTGCCAGCAGTTACGGTGACACTGAAGCTTTCTTT.

The genes are TRBV5-1 and TRBJ1-1, with D unresolved. The CDR3 is 14 residues long. The germline V and J ends were trimmed by 4 bases and 1 base, with 11 bases remaining between them. Per germline, CDR1 SGHRS and CDR2 YFSETQ. The DNA for the CDR3 is TGCGCCAGCAGCAACCCACAGCCGAACACTGAAGCTTTCTTT. Residues: CASSNPQPNTEAFF.

V and J are TRBV11-3 and TRBJ2-2, with 12 bases matching TRBD1. This CDR3 has 16 residues. Germline-derived CDR1 and CDR2 are SGHNT and YENEEA. Trimming removed 5 bases from V and 7 bases from J; junction bases left unmatched: 8. The CDR3 region has the DNA TGTGCCAGCAGCCCTGGGGGACAGGGGGCAAGCGGGGAGCTGTTTTTT. This gives the protein CASSPGGQGASGELFF.

The chain links TRBV6-5 to TRBJ1-6; 7 nucleotides align to TRBD1. J gave up 10 bases and V 6 bases, and 6 bases lay outside the gene matches. Germline values: CDR1 MNHEY, CDR2 SVGAGI. CDR3 length: 13 residues. The CDR3, as DNA: TGTGCCAGCAGCAGGGACAGAGAATCACCCCTCCACTTT. It is translated as CASSRDRESPLHF.

V gene TRBV11-2 combines with J gene TRBJ2-7, with D possibly being TRBD2 (6 bases). This CDR3 contains 15 residues. Germline V gene data show CDR1 as SGHAT and CDR2 as FQNNGV. Trimming cost V 3 bases and J 3 bases, with 15 bases left between them. The CDR3 DNA is TGTGCCAGCAGCTTTTACGGCGGGATTCTCTACGAGCAGTACTTC. Translation: CASSFYGGILYEQYF. The full variable domain, rest sourced from reference TRBV11-2 and TRBJ2-7, is EAGVAQSPRYKIIEKRQSVAFWCNPISGHATLYWYQQILGQGPKLLIQFQNNGVVDDSQLPKDRFSAERLKGVDSTLKIQPAKLEDSAVYLCASSFYGGILYEQYFGPGTRLTVT.

The chain links TRBV19 to TRBJ1-4; D is ambiguous. This CDR3 comprises 13 residues. Looked up from germline, CDR1 is LNHDA and CDR2 is SQIVND (reference sequence). V was trimmed by 5 bases and J by 6 bases, leaving 10 bases between them. CDR3 residues: CASSLQKHEKLFF. The CDR3, as DNA: TGTGCCAGTAGTCTACAGAAACATGAAAAACTGTTTTTT.